These T cell receptor beta chains were read from a single sample in a study of vaccination and CD4 T cells after COVID-19. The antigens for these receptors are not known. TCRdb analysed the PCR reads with MiXCR anew, one entry per CDR3 protein. The table lists under 5,000 distinct CDR3 sequences, 35% to 45% of them singletons. The material sequenced was CD4+ T cells from blood, cultured in vitro. These receptors were obtained from a human donor who had recovered from COVID-19. The CDR3 runs from the conserved cysteine through the conserved F or W. The D gene is left open where the match is weak. Clone size, where shown, is once, few, many, or a class for clones that have expanded.

d_gene | abundance | j_gene | v_gene | CDR3nt | CDR3aa
TRBD1 | . | TRBJ2-7 | TRBV18 | TGTGCCAGCTCACCTATGCCAGGGGGATTGTCCGAGCAGTACTTC | CASSPMPGGLSEQYF
. | few | TRBJ1-5 | TRBV19 | TGTGCCAGTAGTATGGGCAGGGATCAGCCCCAGCATTTT | CASSMGRDQPQHF
. | . | TRBJ2-1 | TRBV5-8 | TGTGCCAGCAGCCACGGGGAGAGCTCCTACAATGAGCAGTTCTTC | CASSHGESSYNEQFF
. | few | TRBJ2-5 | TRBV7-6 | TGTGCCAGCAGCATGGGAATAGCCGGCCACCAAGAGACCCAGTACTTC | CASSMGIAGHQETQYF
. | . | TRBJ1-1 | TRBV12-3/TRBV12-4 | TGTGCCAGCAGCTCAGGGTTAAAAGCTTTCTTT | CASSSGLKAFF
TRBD2 | . | TRBJ2-3 | TRBV20-1 | TGCAGTGCTAGATCGGGACTAGCGGGAGGTCGGGGGATTGATACGCAGTATTTT | CSARSGLAGGRGIDTQYF
TRBD2 | once | TRBJ2-5 | TRBV20-1 | TGCAGTGCCCTGACTAGCGGGCCAGAGACCCAGTACTTC | CSALTSGPETQYF
. | . | TRBJ2-5 | TRBV5-1 | TGCGCCAGCACCTACCAAGAGACCCAGTACTTC | CASTYQETQYF
TRBD2 | few | TRBJ2-1 | TRBV20-1 | TGCAGTGCGGGCGTGGGGACAGGGGGACTAGCGGGAGGGAGAAGCAATGAGCAGTTCTTC | CSAGVGTGGLAGGRSNEQFF
. | few | TRBJ1-1 | TRBV7-9 | TGTGCCAGCAGCCATACCCAGGTGGGGGCGGCGAACACTGAAGCTTTCTTT | CASSHTQVGAANTEAFF